This TCR beta chain was sequenced in a study of shared clonotypes between healthy human individuals (dated by TCRdb to the early 2020s). Regarding the research as a whole: The cohort comprised a couple of women and a few men aged 18 to 49 years. To increase sequencing depth and limit assay-specific biases, TCR repertoire library preparation and sequencing were carried out by different laboratories using diverse techniques. Each donor's leukapheresis produced roughly between roughly 0.94 and 9.5 billion PBMCs. To estimate repertoire size and how much clonotype sharing occurs between individuals, the study deeply sequenced the blood TCR repertoires of five healthy adults. Per donor, three plates each were used for CD4 naive and CD4 memory, two for CD8 naive, and one for CD8 memory. Overall study results and their limits: Naive subsets generally had larger estimated clonotype richness than memory subsets did. Compared with non-shared clonotypes, the clonotypes found in all four sorted-subset donors had higher generation probabilities. Sampling was limited to blood, and TCR repertoires in tissue likely differ from TCR repertoires in blood. Because the study included a small number of donors, the genetic and exposure-history diversity represented was limited. About 5% of naive CD4, 3.5% of naive CD8, approximately 2% of memory CD4, and approximately 0.4% of memory CD8 clonotypes were shared across several donors. Based on pairwise subsampling, the degree of clonotype sharing among donors was expected to be affected by sequencing depth. Even with the large sequencing depth, rarefaction of the sorted-subset datasets indicated that sequencing was incomplete.

The cysteine opens and the phenylalanine closes a CDR3 of 17 amino acids. Solely the CDR3 DNA is kept, with 51 bases framed from the first base. Ends trimmed: V by 2 bases, J by 0 bases; bases unmatched to a gene: 6. Sequences SGHVS (CDR1) and FQNEAQ (CDR2) are obtained from the germline V gene. Of note for this clone: It has no known antigen specificity. No qualities accompany the bases; no much larger clone lies one base away.

Donors were healthy HIV-negative adults with no recently reported acute infections or vaccinations. Only Caucasian adults living in Nashville, Tennessee, USA were represented among the donors. CD4+ T cells were enriched through magnetic negative selection, after which naive cells were positively selected on CD45RA and the remaining negative fraction served as the memory subset. Blood was obtained by leukapheresis, after which PBMCs were separated by Ficoll-Histopaque density gradient centrifugation and cryopreserved in liquid nitrogen vapor phase. Analytical flow cytometry was used to check the purity and quantity of every magnetically sorted T cell population. Genomic DNA was isolated from each sorted fraction and quantified by UV absorbance on a Nanodrop 2000c. Using the deep immunoSEQ assay, multiplex PCR amplified TCR CDR3 regions from genomic DNA. Extracted genomic DNA from each cell subset was spread evenly across all wells of several immunoSEQ 96-well plates, with each plate serving as a replicate. For sorted subsets, each replicate PCR was loaded with roughly 190 ng genomic DNA, equivalent to 30,000 to 35,000 T cell genomes. The purified libraries were quantified using a Qubit 3.0 fluorometer, sized with a Bioanalyzer 2100, and then quantified again using the KAPA Library Quantification kit. A separate single-read 150-cycle Illumina NextSeq 550 flow cell was used to sequence each immunoSEQ 96-well plate. The authors processed their data as follows. Because the immunoSEQ output included only junctional sequences and no quality scores, the filtering could not be the same as the filtering used for full-length reads. To assign V/J genes and CDR3, sequences were annotated using PyIR, a Python wrapper for IgBLAST v1.9, with IMGT germline references. Any read was removed if the V/J assignment was weak (E-value above 1e-6), the CDR3 was missing, or the read contained stop codons, out-of-frame junctions, or ambiguous translated residues. V3J clonotypes were defined as sequences sharing an identical inferred V gene, J gene, and CDR3 amino acid sequence. To compute the percentage overlap between repertoires, the number of shared unique clonotypes was divided by the size of the smaller repertoire. Repertoire richness was assessed with RTK rarefaction, the Chao1 estimator, and Recon v2.1 estimates of unobserved clonotypes. Generation probabilities were computed with OLGA for all TCRbeta clonotypes obtained by the gDNA method from a few donors. Held by TCRdb, this immuneACCESS table contains in-frame sequences only and omits some clones. Under half of the omission traces to an unresolved V gene where checked; the cause of the rest is unknown. V, J and clone size derive from that table, while D and trimming were established from the DNA sequence. The table for this sample lists 1.5 million to 1.9 million clones; under 99% of them were counted only once. In total, the top ten clones hold 0.4% to 0.55% of the sample.

This chain joins TRBV7-8 to TRBJ2-2, and TRBD1 aligns with 7 junction nucleotides. The receptor comes from a man younger than 40 in good health. The sample taken for sequencing was naive CD4+ T cells sorted from blood. In the paper's terms, the cell subset or site label means: CD45RA+ positively selected. The DNA sequence is TGTGCCAGCAGCTTATTAGGCAGGGGGACGAACACCGGGGAGCTGTTTTTT. Its protein is CASSLLGRGTNTGELFF.